This T cell receptor beta chain was sequenced during a study of spatial heterogeneity in lung cancer (dated by TCRdb to the late 2010s). Looking at the study overall: Beta-chain transcripts were consistently detected in greater numbers than alpha-chain transcripts, which likely reflected higher beta-chain transcript abundance. The study quantitatively compared TCR alpha and beta repertoires across multiple tumor regions, matched nontumor lung and blood in non-small cell lung cancer. In the raw uncorrected reads, each unique combination of TCR and UMI appeared more than ten times on average. At surgery, both alpha and beta chains were TCR-sequenced in around 240 tumor regions, fewer than 80 matched nontumor lung samples and some 58 PBMC samples. Nonsynonymous mutation counts, determined by whole-exome sequencing of tumor tissue, were related to TCR repertoire features. TCR transcript counts in tumor regions correlated strongly with a T cell transcriptional module score from matched bulk RNA-seq.

As concerns this clonotype: No cognate antigen has been identified for it. Nothing much larger sits one base from this clone, and base qualities are not available.

What the research found in general, with its limitations: TCR-seq coverage of tumor T cells was estimated at only 7% to 8% for alpha chains and approximately 12% for beta chains. A correlation was observed between the number of expanded intratumoral alpha and beta TCRs and the tumor nonsynonymous mutation count. Counts of ubiquitous and regional expanded TCRs correlated with counts of ubiquitous and regional nonsynonymous mutations, respectively. Confirming at a functional level the hypothesis that regional TCRs recognize regional mutations was considered to require additional single-cell paired TCR alpha and beta sequencing.

V has 3 bases trimmed and J has 3 bases trimmed; junction bases matching no gene number 17. CDR1 and CDR2 (SGHKS, YYEKEE) derive from the germline V gene (reference sequence). From the cysteine through the phenylalanine, the CDR3 covers 19 amino acids. CDR3 DNA only is kept here, 57 bases in frame from base 1. The library was obtained by 5' RACE. Sequencer: NextSeq 500. In the TCR library protocol, a unique molecular identifier was attached to each TCR cDNA molecule so that PCR and sequencing errors could be corrected. On the study's bioinformatics: TCR identification, UMI-based error correction and CDR3 extraction were all carried out with Decombinator tools. TCRs above a frequency of 2 per 1,000, corresponding to the top 1% of the tumor frequency distribution, were defined as expanded. Expanded tumor TCRs were classed as regional if statistically deemed absent (corrected P<0.05) from at least one tumor region, otherwise ubiquitous. Renyi diversity was calculated using the R vegan package after each repertoire was subsampled 100 times to 5,000 TCRs. CDR3 similarity networks were built from amino acid triplet string-kernel similarity, connecting CDR3s with pairwise similarity above 0.82. TCRdb reran the public reads through fastp at Q25 and MiXCR, keeping productive beta chains. Rows with one shared CDR3 protein collapse into an entry with the most common genes and DNA. The V and J calls here are based on TCRdb, not the publication. This sample lists about 100,000 distinct CDR3 sequences; 3.5% to 5% were detected once. Clones ranked in the top ten supply around 21% of the sample.

This specimen's time point label, interpreted: sample taken at primary tumor resection. Donors were 72 patients with early-stage, untreated non-small cell lung cancer from the lung TRACERx cohort. Without any cell sorting, TCR sequencing was performed on whole RNA extracted either from tumor and nontumor lung tissue or from cryopreserved PBMC samples. A patient was chosen for TCR sequencing only when enough RNA was available from at least two tumor regions. Before selection, tumor and adjacent nontumor lung specimens were reviewed by a lung pathologist. The origin of this receptor is a male donor with early-stage non-small cell lung cancer. The sample here was lung tumor tissue, taken at surgery. The chain was built from TRBV5-5 and TRBJ2-3, and 9 junction bases match TRBD1. The nucleotides are TGTGCCAGCAGCTACCCTACTAGTACAGGGGGCGACGGTACAGATACGCAGTATTTT. It specifies CASSYPTSTGGDGTDTQYF.